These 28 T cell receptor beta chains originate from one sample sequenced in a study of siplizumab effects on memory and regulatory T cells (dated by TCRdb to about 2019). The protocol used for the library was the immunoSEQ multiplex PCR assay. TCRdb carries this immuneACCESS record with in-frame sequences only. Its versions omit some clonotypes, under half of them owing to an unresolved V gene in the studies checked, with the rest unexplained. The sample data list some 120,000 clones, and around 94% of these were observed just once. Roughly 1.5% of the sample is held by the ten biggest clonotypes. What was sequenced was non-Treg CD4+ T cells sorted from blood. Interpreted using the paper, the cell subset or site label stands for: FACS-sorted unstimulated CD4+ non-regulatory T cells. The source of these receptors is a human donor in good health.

CDR3 protein: CASSTLSLNYGYTF. DNA of the CDR3: TGTGCCAGCAGCACCCTCAGCCTTAACTATGGCTACACCTTC. J is TRBJ1-2 and V is TRBV9; D remains unclear. Germline V lookup: CDR1 SGDLS, CDR2 YYNGEE. The ends were cut back, 4 bases at V and 1 base at J, with 11 bases in the middle. This CDR3 region has 14 residues.

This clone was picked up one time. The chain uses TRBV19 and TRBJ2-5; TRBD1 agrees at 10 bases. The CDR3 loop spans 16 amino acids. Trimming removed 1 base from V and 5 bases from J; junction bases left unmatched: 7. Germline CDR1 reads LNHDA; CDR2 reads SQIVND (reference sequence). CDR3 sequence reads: CASSIAPGQGYETQYF. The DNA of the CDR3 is TGTGCCAGTAGTATAGCCCCGGGACAGGGGTACGAGACCCAGTACTTC.

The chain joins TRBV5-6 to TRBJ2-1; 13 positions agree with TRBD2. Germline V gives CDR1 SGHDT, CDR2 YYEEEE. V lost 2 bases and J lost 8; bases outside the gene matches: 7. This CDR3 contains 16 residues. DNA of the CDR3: TGTGCCAGCAGCTTCCGGACTAGCGGGAGTCATTATGAGCAGTTCTTC. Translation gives CASSFRTSGSHYEQFF.

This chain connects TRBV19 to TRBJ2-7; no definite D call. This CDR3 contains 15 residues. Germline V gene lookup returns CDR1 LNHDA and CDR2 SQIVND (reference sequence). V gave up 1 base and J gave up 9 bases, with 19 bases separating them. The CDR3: CASSIGWTQRSGQYF. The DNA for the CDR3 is TGTGCCAGTAGTATAGGTTGGACCCAAAGATCTGGGCAGTACTTC.

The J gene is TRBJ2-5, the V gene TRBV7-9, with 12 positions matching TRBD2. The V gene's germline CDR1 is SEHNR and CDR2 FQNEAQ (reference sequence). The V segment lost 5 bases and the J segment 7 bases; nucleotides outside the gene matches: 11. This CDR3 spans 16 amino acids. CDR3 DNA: TGTGCCAGCAGCCCCGGACTAGCGGGAAGAGGGGGGACCCAGTACTTC. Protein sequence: CASSPGLAGRGGTQYF.

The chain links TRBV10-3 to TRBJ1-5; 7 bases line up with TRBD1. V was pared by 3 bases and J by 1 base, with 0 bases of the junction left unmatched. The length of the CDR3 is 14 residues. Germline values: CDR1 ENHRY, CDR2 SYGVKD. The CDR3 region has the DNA TGTGCCATCAGTGAAGGGGGCAGCAATCAGCCCCAGCATTTT. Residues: CAISEGGSNQPQHF.

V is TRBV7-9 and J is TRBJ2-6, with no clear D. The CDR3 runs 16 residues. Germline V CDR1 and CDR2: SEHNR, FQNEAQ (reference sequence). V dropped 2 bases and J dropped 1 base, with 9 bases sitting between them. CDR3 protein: CASSLNSFSGANVLTF. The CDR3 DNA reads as TGTGCCAGCAGCTTAAATAGCTTTTCTGGGGCCAACGTCCTGACTTTC.

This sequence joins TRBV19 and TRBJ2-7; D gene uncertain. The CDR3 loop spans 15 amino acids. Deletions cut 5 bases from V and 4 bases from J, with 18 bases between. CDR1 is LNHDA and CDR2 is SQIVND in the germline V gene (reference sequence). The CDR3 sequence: CASSDPTVVWYEQYF. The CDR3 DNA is TGTGCCAGTAGTGACCCGACTGTTGTCTGGTACGAGCAGTACTTC. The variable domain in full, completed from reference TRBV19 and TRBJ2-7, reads DGGITQSPKYLFRKEGQNVTLSCEQNLNHDAMYWYRQDPGQGLRLIYYSQIVNDFQKGDIAEGYSVSREKKESFPLTVTSAQKNPTAFYLCASSDPTVVWYEQYFGPGTRLTVT.

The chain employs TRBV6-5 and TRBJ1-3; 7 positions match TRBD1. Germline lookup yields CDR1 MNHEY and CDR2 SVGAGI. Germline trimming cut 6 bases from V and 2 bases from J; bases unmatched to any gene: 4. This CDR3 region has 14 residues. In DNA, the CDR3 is TGTGCCAGCAGATTAGACAGGGCTGGAAACACCATATATTTT. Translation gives CASRLDRAGNTIYF.

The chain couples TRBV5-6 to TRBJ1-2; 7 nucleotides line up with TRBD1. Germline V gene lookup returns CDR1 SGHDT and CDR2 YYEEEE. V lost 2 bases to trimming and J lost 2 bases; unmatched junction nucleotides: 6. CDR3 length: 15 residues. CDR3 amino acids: CASSFSSTGNYGYTF. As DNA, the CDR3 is TGTGCCAGCAGCTTTTCCTCGACAGGGAACTATGGCTACACCTTC.

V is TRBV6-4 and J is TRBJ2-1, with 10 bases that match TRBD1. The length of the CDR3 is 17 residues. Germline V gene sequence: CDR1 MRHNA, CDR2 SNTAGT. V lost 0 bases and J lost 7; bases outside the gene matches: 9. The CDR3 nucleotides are TGTGCCAGCAGTGACTCATCTTCGGGACAGGGGAGAAATGAGCAGTTCTTC. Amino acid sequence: CASSDSSSGQGRNEQFF.

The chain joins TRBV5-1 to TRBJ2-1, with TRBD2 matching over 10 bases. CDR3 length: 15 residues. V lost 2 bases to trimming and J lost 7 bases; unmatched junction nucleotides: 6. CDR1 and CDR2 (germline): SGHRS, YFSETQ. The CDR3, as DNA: TGCGCCAGCAGCTTTCTGTCTAGCGGGAGAAATGAGCAGTTCTTC. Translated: CASSFLSSGRNEQFF. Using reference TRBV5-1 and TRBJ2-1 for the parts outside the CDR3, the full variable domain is KAGVTQTPRYLIKTRGQQVTLSCSPISGHRSVSWYQQTPGQGLQFLFEYFSETQRNKGNFPGRFSGRQFSNSRSEMNVSTLELGDSALYLCASSFLSSGRNEQFFGPGTRLTVL.

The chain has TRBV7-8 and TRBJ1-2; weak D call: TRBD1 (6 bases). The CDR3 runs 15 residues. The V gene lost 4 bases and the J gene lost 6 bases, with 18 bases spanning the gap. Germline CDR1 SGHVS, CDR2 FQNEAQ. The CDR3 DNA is TGTGCCAGCAGCTCGTACGGGACACCGGGGGATGGCTACACCTTC. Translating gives CASSSYGTPGDGYTF.

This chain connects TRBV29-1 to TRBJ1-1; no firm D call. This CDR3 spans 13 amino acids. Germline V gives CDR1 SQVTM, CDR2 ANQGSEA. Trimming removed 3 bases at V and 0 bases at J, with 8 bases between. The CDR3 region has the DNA TGCAGCGTTGATAGGCAGTTGAACACTGAAGCTTTCTTT. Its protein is CSVDRQLNTEAFF.

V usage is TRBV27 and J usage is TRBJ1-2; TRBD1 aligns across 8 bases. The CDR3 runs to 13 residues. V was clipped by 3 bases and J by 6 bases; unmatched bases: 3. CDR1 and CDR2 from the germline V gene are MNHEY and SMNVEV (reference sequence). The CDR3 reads CASSLVQGDGYTF. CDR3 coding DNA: TGTGCCAGCAGTTTGGTACAGGGGGATGGCTACACCTTC.

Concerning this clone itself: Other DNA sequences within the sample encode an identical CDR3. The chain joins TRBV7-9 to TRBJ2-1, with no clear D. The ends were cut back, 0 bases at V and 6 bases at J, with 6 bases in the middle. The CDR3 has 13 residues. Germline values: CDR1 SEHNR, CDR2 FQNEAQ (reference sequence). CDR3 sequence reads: CASSLAGGNEQFF. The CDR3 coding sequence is TGTGCCAGCAGCTTAGCCGGCGGCAATGAGCAGTTCTTC.

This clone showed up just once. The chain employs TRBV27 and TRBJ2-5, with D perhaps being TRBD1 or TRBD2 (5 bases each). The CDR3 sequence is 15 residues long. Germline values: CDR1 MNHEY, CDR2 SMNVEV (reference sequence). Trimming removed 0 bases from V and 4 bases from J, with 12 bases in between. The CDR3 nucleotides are TGTGCCAGCAGTTTATCGTGGGGGAATGGAGAGACCCAGTACTTC. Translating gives CASSLSWGNGETQYF.

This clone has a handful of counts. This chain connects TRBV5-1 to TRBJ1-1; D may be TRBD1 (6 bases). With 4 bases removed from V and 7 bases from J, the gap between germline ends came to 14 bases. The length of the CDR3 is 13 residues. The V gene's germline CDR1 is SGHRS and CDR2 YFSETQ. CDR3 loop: CASSVQGMSEAFF. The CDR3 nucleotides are TGCGCCAGCAGCGTCCAGGGGATGAGTGAAGCTTTCTTT.

The CDR3 region is CASSETAGRGFQETQYF. As DNA, the CDR3 is TGCGCCAGCAGTGAGACGGCCGGCCGAGGATTTCAAGAGACCCAGTACTTC. The chain combines TRBV10-1 with TRBJ2-5; D call uncertain. The germline CDR1 and CDR2 sequences are WNHNN and SYGVQD (reference sequence). CDR3 length: 17 residues. V lost 2 bases to trimming and J lost 2 bases, with 18 bases between them.

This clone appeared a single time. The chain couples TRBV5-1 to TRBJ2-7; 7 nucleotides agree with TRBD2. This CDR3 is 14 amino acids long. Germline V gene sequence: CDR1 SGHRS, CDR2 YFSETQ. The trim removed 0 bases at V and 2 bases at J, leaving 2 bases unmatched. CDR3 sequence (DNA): TGCGCCAGCAGCTTGGGGAGCGGGGCCTACGAGCAGTACTTC. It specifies CASSLGSGAYEQYF.

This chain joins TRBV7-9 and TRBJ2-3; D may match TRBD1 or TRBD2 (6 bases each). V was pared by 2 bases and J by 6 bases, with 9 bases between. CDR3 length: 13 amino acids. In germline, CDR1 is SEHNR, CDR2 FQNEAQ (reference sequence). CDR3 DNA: TGTGCCAGCAGCTTATGGGGGGCGGATACGCAGTATTTT. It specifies CASSLWGADTQYF. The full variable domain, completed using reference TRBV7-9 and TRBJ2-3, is DTGVSQNPRHKITKRGQNVTFRCDPISEHNRLYWYRQTLGQGPEFLTYFQNEAQLEKSRLLSDRFSAERPKGSFSTLEIQRTEQGDSAMYLCASSLWGADTQYFGPGTRLTVL.

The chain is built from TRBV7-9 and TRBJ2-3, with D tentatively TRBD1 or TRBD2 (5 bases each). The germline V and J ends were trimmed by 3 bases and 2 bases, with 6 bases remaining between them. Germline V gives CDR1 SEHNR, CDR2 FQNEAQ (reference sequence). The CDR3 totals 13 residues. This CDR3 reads CASSFGTTDTQYF. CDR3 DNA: TGTGCCAGCAGCTTCGGGACCACAGATACGCAGTATTTT.

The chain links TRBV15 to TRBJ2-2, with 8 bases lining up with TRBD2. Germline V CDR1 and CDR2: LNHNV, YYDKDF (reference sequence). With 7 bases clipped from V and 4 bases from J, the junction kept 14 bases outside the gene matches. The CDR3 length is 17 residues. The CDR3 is CATINPRLAGTTGELFF. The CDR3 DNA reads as TGTGCCACCATCAACCCTAGGCTAGCGGGCACCACCGGGGAGCTGTTTTTT.

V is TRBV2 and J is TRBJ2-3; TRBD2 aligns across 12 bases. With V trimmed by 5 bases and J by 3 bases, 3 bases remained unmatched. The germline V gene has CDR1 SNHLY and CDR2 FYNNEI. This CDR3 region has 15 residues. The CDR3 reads CASSRTSGETDTQYF. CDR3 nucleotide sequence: TGTGCCAGCAGTCGGACTAGCGGGGAGACAGATACGCAGTATTTT.

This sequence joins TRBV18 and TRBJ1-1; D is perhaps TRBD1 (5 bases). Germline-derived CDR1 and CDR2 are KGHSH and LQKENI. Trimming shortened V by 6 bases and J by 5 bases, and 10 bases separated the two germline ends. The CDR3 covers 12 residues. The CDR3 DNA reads TGTGCCAGCTCTTCCCAGGGAACTGAAGCTTTCTTT. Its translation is CASSSQGTEAFF.

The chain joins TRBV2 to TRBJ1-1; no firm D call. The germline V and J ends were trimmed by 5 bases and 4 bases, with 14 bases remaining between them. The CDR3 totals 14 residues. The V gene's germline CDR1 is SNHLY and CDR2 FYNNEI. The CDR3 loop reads CASSSRLAVTEAFF. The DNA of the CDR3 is TGTGCCAGCAGTTCTAGGCTCGCGGTCACTGAAGCTTTCTTT.

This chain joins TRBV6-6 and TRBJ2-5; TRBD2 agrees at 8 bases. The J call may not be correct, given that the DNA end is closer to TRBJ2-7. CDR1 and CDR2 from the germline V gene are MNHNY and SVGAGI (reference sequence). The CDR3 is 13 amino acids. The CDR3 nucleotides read TGTGCCAGCAGTCGGGAGGGCAGGTACGAGCAGTACTTC. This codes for CASSREGRYEQYF.

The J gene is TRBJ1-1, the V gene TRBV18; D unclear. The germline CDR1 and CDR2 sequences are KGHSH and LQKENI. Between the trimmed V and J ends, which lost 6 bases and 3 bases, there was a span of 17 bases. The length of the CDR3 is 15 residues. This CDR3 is CASSPTEMLHTEAFF. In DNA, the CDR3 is TGTGCCAGCTCGCCTACAGAGATGTTGCACACTGAAGCTTTCTTT. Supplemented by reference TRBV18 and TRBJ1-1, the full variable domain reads NAGVMQNPRHLVRRRGQEARLRCSPMKGHSHVYWYRQLPEEGLKFMVYLQKENIIDESGMPKERFSAEFPKEGPSILRIQQVVRGDSAAYFCASSPTEMLHTEAFFGQGTRLTVV.